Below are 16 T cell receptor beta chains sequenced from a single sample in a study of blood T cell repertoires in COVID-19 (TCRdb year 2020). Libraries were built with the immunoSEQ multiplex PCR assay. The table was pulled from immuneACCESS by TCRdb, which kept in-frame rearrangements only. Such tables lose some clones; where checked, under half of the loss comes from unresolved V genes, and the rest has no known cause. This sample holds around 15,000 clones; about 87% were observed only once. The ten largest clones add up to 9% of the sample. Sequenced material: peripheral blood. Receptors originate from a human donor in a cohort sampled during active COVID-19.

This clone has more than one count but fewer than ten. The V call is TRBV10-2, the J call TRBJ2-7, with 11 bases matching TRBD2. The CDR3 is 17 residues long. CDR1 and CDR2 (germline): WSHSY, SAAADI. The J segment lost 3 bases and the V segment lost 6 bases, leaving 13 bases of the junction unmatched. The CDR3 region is CASSVRASGRRVYEQYF. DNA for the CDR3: TGCGCCAGCAGCGTCAGGGCTAGCGGGAGGAGGGTCTACGAGCAGTACTTC.

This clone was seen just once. The CDR3 bases are TGTGCCAGCAGTGAAGCAACCGGGGGATATGAGCAGTTCTTC. It codes for CASSEATGGYEQFF. The chain employs TRBV6-1 and TRBJ2-1; maybe TRBD2 (6 bases). Looked up from germline, CDR1 is MNHNS and CDR2 is SASEGT. Trimming stripped 0 bases from V and 8 bases from J, with 11 bases between. CDR3 length: 14 residues.

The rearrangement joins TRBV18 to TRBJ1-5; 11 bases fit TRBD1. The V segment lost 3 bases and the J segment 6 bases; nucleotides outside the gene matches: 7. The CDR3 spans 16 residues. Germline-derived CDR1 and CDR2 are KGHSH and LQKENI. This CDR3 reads CASSPGTGGSGQPQHF. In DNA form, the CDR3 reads TGTGCCAGCTCACCTGGGACAGGGGGAAGCGGTCAGCCCCAGCATTTT.

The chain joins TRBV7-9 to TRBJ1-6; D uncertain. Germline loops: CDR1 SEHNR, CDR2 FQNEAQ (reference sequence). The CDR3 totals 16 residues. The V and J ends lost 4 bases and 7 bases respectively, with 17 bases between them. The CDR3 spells CASSYRGGLKNSPLHF. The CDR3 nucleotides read TGTGCCAGCAGCTACCGTGGTGGACTCAAGAATTCACCCCTCCACTTT. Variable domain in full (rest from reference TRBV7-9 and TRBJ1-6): DTGVSQNPRHKITKRGQNVTFRCDPISEHNRLYWYRQTLGQGPEFLTYFQNEAQLEKSRLLSDRFSAERPKGSFSTLEIQRTEQGDSAMYLCASSYRGGLKNSPLHFGNGTRLTVT.

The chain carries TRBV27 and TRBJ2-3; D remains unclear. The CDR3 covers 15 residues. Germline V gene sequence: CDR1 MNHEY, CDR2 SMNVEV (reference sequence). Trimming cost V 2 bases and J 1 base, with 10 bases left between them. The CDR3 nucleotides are TGTGCCAGCAGTTTAATCGGTTACGGCACAGATACGCAGTATTTT. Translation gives CASSLIGYGTDTQYF.

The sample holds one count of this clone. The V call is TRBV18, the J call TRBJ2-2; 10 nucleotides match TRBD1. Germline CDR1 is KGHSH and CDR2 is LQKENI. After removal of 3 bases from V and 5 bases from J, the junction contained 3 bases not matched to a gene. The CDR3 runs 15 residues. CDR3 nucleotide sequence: TGTGCCAGCTCACCGGGACAGGGGTCGACCGGGGAGCTGTTTTTT. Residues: CASSPGQGSTGELFF. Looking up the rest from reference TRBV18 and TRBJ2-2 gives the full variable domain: NAGVMQNPRHLVRRRGQEARLRCSPMKGHSHVYWYRQLPEEGLKFMVYLQKENIIDESGMPKERFSAEFPKEGPSILRIQQVVRGDSAAYFCASSPGQGSTGELFFGEGSRLTVL.

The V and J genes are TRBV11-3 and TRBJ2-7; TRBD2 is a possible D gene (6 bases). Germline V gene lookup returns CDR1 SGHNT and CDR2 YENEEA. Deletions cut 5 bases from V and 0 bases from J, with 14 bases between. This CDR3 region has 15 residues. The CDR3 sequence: CASSLPDGGSYEQYF. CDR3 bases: TGTGCCAGCAGCCTCCCGGACGGGGGCTCCTACGAGCAGTACTTC.

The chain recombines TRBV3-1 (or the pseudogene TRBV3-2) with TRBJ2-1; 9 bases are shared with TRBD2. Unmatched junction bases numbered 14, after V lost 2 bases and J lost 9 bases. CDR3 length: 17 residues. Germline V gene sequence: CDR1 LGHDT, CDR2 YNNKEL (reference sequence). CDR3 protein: CASSQNHRLAGFLEQFF. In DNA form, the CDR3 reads TGTGCCAGCAGCCAAAACCACCGCCTAGCGGGATTCCTTGAGCAGTTCTTC.

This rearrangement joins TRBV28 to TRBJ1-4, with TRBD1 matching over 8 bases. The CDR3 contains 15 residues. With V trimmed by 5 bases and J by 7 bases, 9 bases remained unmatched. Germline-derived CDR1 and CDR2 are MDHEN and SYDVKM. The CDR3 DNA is TGTGCCAGCAGTAGGACAGGGTCGTCGTCTGAAAAACTGTTTTTT. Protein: CASSRTGSSSEKLFF.

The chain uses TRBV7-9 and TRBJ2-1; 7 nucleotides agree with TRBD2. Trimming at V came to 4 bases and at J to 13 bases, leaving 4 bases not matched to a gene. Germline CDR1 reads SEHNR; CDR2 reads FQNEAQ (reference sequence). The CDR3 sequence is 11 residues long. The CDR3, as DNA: TGTGCCAGCAGCTCGGGACTACCACAGTTCTTC. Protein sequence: CASSSGLPQFF.

Here the CDR3 DNA reads TGTGCCAGTAATCGGAGGGGTCGGAACACTGAAGCTTTCTTT. Translating gives CASNRRGRNTEAFF. The J gene is TRBJ1-1, the V gene TRBV28, with D possibly matching TRBD1 (5 bases). V lost 9 bases and J 1 base, leaving 15 bases between the germline ends. This CDR3 is built from 14 residues. Germline CDR1 MDHEN, CDR2 SYDVKM.

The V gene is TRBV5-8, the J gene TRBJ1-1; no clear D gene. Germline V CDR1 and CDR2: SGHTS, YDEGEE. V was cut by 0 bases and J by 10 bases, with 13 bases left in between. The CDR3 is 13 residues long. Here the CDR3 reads CASSLARRLGAFF. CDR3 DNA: TGTGCCAGCAGCTTGGCACGGAGACTGGGAGCTTTCTTT.

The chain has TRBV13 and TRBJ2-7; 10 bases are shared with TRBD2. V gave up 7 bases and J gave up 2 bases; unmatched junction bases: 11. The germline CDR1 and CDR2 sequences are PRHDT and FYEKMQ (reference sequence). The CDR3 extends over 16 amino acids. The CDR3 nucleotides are TGTGCCAGCATTCTAGCTAGCGGGAGAGTTCCCTACGAGCAGTACTTC. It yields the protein CASILASGRVPYEQYF.

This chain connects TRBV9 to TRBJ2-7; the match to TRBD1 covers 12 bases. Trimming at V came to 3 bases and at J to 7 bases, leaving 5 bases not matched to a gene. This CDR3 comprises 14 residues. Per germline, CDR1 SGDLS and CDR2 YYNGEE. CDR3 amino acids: CASSGGQGAGEQYF. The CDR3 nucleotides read TGTGCCAGCAGCGGGGGACAGGGGGCGGGGGAGCAGTACTTC.

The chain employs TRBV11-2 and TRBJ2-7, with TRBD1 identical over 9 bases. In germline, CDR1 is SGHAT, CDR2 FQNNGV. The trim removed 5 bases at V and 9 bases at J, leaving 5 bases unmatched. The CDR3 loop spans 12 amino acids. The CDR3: CASSRDRDWQYF. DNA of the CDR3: TGTGCCAGCAGCCGGGACAGGGATTGGCAGTACTTC. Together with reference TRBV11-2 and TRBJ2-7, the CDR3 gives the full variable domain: EAGVAQSPRYKIIEKRQSVAFWCNPISGHATLYWYQQILGQGPKLLIQFQNNGVVDDSQLPKDRFSAERLKGVDSTLKIQPAKLEDSAVYLCASSRDRDWQYFGPGTRLTVT.

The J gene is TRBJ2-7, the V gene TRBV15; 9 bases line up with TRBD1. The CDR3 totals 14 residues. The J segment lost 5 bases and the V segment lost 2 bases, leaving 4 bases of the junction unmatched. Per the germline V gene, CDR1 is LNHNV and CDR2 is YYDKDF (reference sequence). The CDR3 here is CATSRRTGADEQYF. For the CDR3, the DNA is TGTGCCACCAGCAGAAGGACAGGGGCGGACGAGCAGTACTTC.